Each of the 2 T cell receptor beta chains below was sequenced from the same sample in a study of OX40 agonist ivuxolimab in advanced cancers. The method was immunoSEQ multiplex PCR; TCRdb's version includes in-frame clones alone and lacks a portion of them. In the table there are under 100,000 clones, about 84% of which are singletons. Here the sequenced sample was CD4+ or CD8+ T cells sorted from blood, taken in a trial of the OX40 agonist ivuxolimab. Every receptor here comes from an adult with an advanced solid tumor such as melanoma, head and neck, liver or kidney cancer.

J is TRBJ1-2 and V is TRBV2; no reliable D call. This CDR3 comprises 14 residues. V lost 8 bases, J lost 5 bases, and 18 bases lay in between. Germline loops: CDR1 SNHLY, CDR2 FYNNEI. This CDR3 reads CASGRAPLDYGYTF. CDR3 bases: TGTGCCAGCGGACGGGCACCGCTAGATTATGGCTACACCTTC.

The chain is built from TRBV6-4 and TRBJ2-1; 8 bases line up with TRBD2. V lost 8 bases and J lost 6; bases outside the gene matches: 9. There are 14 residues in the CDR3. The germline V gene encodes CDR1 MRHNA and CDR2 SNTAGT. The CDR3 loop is CASARTGGGNEQFF. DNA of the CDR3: TGTGCCAGCGCCCGGACGGGGGGGGGCAATGAGCAGTTCTTC.